The 26 T cell receptor gamma chains reported below all come from one sample, sequenced in a study of Vδ1+ human thymocytes. Broader study findings: Thymic TRG and TRD repertoires appeared highly polyclonal, with Gaussian CDR3 length distributions.

Their cognate antigens are unknown. RNA was extracted from the cells and then reverse transcribed. CDR3 amplicons came from multiplex PCR with pooled V-gene forward and constant-region reverse primers. TCRdb re-processed the multiplex PCR reads using CATT. The table records tens of thousands of gamma-chain clones, 20% to 25% of them present only once. Sequenced input: Vdelta1+ gamma-delta thymocytes from the thymus. Subset described: FACS-sorted CD3+ TCRalphabeta- TCRVdelta1+ TCRVdelta2- thymocytes. The receptor source for this set is a girl under three years old who had congenital heart surgery.

This clone was seen a few times. Other DNA sequences in this sample translate to the same CDR3. The genes are TRGV9 and TRGJ1 or TRGJ2. CDR1 and CDR2 from the germline V gene are GITISATS and ISYDGTV (reference sequence). CDR3 length: 12 amino acids. V trimming: 4 bases; J trimming: 3 bases; junction bases outside the gene matches: 3. CDR3 nucleotide sequence: TGTGCCTTGTGGGAACTTTATTATAAGAAACTCTTT. Translation gives CALWELYYKKLF.

The sample holds a few counts of this clone. A much larger clone sits a single nucleotide away, making a read error possible. Other DNA sequences in the same sample also yield this CDR3. The chain uses TRGV3 and TRGJ1 or TRGJ2. Germline V gene sequence: CDR1 VTNTFY, CDR2 YDVSTARD (reference sequence). CDR3 length: 14 amino acids. With V trimmed by 0 bases and J by 0 bases, 2 bases remained unmatched. CDR3 coding DNA: TGTGCCACCTGGGACAGGGCGAATTATTATAAGAAACTCTTT. Translated, it gives CATWDRANYYKKLF.

The chain combines TRGV5 with TRGJ1 or TRGJ2. With 4 bases clipped from V and 3 bases from J, the junction kept 9 bases outside the gene matches. CDR1 is VINAFY and CDR2 is YDVSNSKD in the germline V gene. The length of the CDR3 is 14 residues. The CDR3 here is CATWEDSPYYKKLF. The DNA for the CDR3 is TGTGCCACCTGGGAGGATTCCCCTTATTATAAGAAACTCTTT.

This clone showed up just a few times. The chain uses TRGV8 and TRGJ1 or TRGJ2. V dropped 4 bases and J dropped 6; count of bases not matched to a gene: 15. The CDR3 length is 15 residues. Germline V CDR1 and CDR2: VENAVY, YDSYNSRV. The CDR3 bases are TGTGCCACCTGGGACCTAAGGGTTTCTTGTTATAAGAAACTCTTT. Its protein product is CATWDLRVSCYKKLF.

This clone was detected only a few times. A clone one base away is much larger, so this may be a read error. This specimen includes other DNA sequences encoding the same CDR3. This chain links TRGV2 with TRGJ1 or TRGJ2. V trimming: 1 base; J trimming: 3 bases; junction bases outside the gene matches: 3. CDR1 EGSNGY and CDR2 YDSYNSKV come from the germline V gene. There are 13 residues in the CDR3. CDR3 DNA: TGTGCCACCTGGGACGGTTGTTATTATAAGAAACTCTTT. Its translation: CATWDGCYYKKLF.

The gene calls are TRGV3 and TRGJ1 or TRGJ2. This CDR3 contains 10 residues. From germline, CDR1 is VTNTFY and CDR2 YDVSTARD (reference sequence). The V segment lost 5 bases and the J segment 11 bases; nucleotides outside the gene matches: 6. The CDR3 region is CATWAIEKLF. CDR3 coding DNA: TGTGCCACCTGGGCCATTGAGAAACTCTTT.

This clone was observed a few times. A much larger clonotype is one base distant, so this may be a read error. At the DNA level, this CDR3 is encoded by other sequences in the same sample as well. The chain carries TRGV2 and TRGJ1 or TRGJ2. Germline CDR1 is EGSNGY and CDR2 is YDSYNSKV. With 0 bases clipped from V and 4 bases from J, the junction kept 3 bases outside the gene matches. This CDR3 spans 13 amino acids. CDR3 DNA: TGTGCCACCTGGGACGGGTCCTATTATAAGAAACTCTTT. It encodes CATWDGSYYKKLF.

Regarding this clone: TCRdb's protein, taken from a much larger clone, differs from this DNA's translation at residue 4, likely owing to a read error; the protein displayed comes from the DNA. This rearrangement joins TRGV5 to TRGJ1 or TRGJ2. Germline-derived CDR1 and CDR2 are VINAFY and YDVSNSKD. This CDR3 region has 11 residues. With 8 bases clipped from V and 5 bases from J, the junction kept 6 bases outside the gene matches. The CDR3 spells CATSGDYKKLF. In DNA form, the CDR3 reads TGTGCCACCTCGGGGGATTATAAGAAACTCTTT.

V and J are TRGV9 and TRGJ1 or TRGJ2. CDR1 and CDR2 (germline): GITISATS, ISYDGTV (reference sequence). V gave up 0 bases and J gave up 12 bases; unmatched junction bases: 11. CDR3 length: 13 residues. The CDR3 loop reads CALWEVLSPVKLF. In DNA form, the CDR3 reads TGTGCCTTGTGGGAGGTGCTCTCCCCCGTGAAACTCTTT.

This clone was detected only a few times. This sequence joins TRGV4 and TRGJ1 or TRGJ2. CDR1 and CDR2 (germline): EGSTGY, YDSYTSSV. There are 12 residues in the CDR3. V lost 2 bases, J lost 10 bases, and 8 bases stayed unmatched. CDR3 sequence reads: CATWDEAKKKLF. The CDR3 nucleotides read TGTGCCACCTGGGATGAAGCTAAAAAGAAACTCTTT.

With regard to this clone: The junction departs from germline at one end; a sequencing error may be responsible. The rearrangement uses TRGV2 and TRGJ1 or TRGJ2. CDR3 size: 13 residues. CDR1 and CDR2 (germline): EGSNGY, YDSYNSKV. The CDR3 DNA reads TGTACCACCTGGGACGGACCTAAGGGTAAGAAACTCTTT. Amino acid sequence: CTTWDGPKGKKLF.

In this sample, this clone is medium-sized. Distinct nucleotide sequences in the sample also encode this CDR3. The chain combines TRGV3 with TRGJ1 or TRGJ2. Germline V gene sequence: CDR1 VTNTFY, CDR2 YDVSTARD (reference sequence). Unmatched junction bases numbered 4, after V lost 0 bases and J lost 11 bases. The CDR3 contains 11 residues. The CDR3, as DNA: TGTGCCACCTGGGACAGGCGGGAGAAACTCTTT. Its protein product is CATWDRREKLF.

The chain has TRGV8 and TRGJ1 or TRGJ2. Germline values: CDR1 VENAVY, CDR2 YDSYNSRV. The CDR3 spans 16 residues. V gave up 3 bases and J gave up 3 bases; unmatched junction bases: 14. The chain's CDR3 is CATWDFLGPSYYKKLF. CDR3 nucleotide sequence: TGTGCCACCTGGGATTTCCTTGGACCGAGTTATTATAAGAAACTCTTT.

A note on this clone: Within the sample, other DNA sequences also encode this same CDR3. The chain recombines TRGV2 with TRGJ1 or TRGJ2. The ends lost 3 bases at V and 4 bases at J; junction bases unmatched: 9. Germline V gene data show CDR1 as EGSNGY and CDR2 as YDSYNSKV. This CDR3 region has 14 residues. CDR3 in amino acids: CATWDRRWYYKKLF. CDR3 bases: TGTGCCACCTGGGACAGGCGTTGGTATTATAAGAAACTCTTT.

This sequence joins TRGV9 and TRGJ1 or TRGJ2. Trimming removed 0 bases from V and 6 bases from J; junction bases left unmatched: 8. Per germline, CDR1 GITISATS and CDR2 ISYDGTV (reference sequence). The CDR3 has 14 amino acids. In nucleotides, the CDR3 is TGTGCCTTGTGGGAGGTGCACCCCTCTTATAAGAAACTCTTT. This sequence encodes CALWEVHPSYKKLF.

This clone was seen a handful of times. The same CDR3 also results from other DNA sequences found in this sample. This chain connects TRGV2 to TRGJ1 or TRGJ2. Germline CDR1 is EGSNGY and CDR2 is YDSYNSKV. V lost 0 bases to trimming and J lost 3 bases; unmatched junction nucleotides: 5. The CDR3 covers 14 residues. The CDR3 sequence: CATWDGRFYYKKLF. CDR3 DNA: TGTGCCACCTGGGACGGGCGGTTTTATTATAAGAAACTCTTT.

For this clone: The junction and the germline gene differ at one end; a read error may be behind it. V is TRGV9 and J is TRGJP2. From germline, CDR1 is GITISATS and CDR2 ISYDGTV (reference sequence). The CDR3 loop spans 13 amino acids. CDR3 bases: TGTGCCTTGGGGGATAGTAGTGATTGGATCAAGACGTTT. Translated: CALGDSSDWIKTF.

V and J are TRGV8 and TRGJ1 or TRGJ2. The junction had 9 bases not matched to a gene; V was cut back by 2 bases and J by 11 bases. Germline CDR1 and CDR2: VENAVY and YDSYNSRV. The CDR3 has 12 residues. The CDR3: CATWDKGAEKLF. In DNA, the CDR3 is TGTGCCACCTGGGATAAGGGGGCAGAGAAACTCTTT.

The chain has TRGV3 and TRGJP1. This CDR3 comprises 14 residues. V dropped 2 bases and J dropped 11; count of bases not matched to a gene: 11. The germline CDR1 and CDR2 sequences are VTNTFY and YDVSTARD (reference sequence). The CDR3 protein is CATWDKGWGWFKIF. The CDR3 DNA sequence: TGTGCCACCTGGGACAAGGGATGGGGGTGGTTCAAGATATTT.

The gene calls are TRGV2 and TRGJ1 or TRGJ2. In germline, CDR1 is EGSNGY, CDR2 YDSYNSKV. V was clipped by 1 base and J by 11 bases; unmatched bases: 5. The CDR3 is 11 residues long. The DNA of the CDR3 is TGTGCCACCTGGGACGGAGAGGAGAAACTCTTT. Residues: CATWDGEEKLF.

This clone has just a few counts. This chain connects TRGV4 to TRGJ1 or TRGJ2. Germline CDR1 is EGSTGY and CDR2 is YDSYTSSV. The CDR3 totals 12 residues. V gave up 2 bases and J gave up 6 bases; unmatched junction bases: 4. DNA for the CDR3: TGTGCCACCTGGGATGCGGTTTATAAGAAACTCTTT. It is translated as CATWDAVYKKLF.

This clone was detected only a few times. The chain combines TRGV4 with TRGJ1 or TRGJ2. Trimming took 4 bases from V and 6 from J; bases not matched to a gene: 9. The germline gives CDR1 EGSTGY, CDR2 YDSYTSSV. The CDR3 loop spans 13 amino acids. DNA of the CDR3: TGTGCCACCTGGGAGTCCCTCATTTATAAGAAACTCTTT. It codes for CATWESLIYKKLF.

The V and J genes are TRGV2 and TRGJ1 or TRGJ2. Germline V lookup: CDR1 EGSNGY, CDR2 YDSYNSKV. Germline trimming cut 3 bases from V and 2 bases from J; bases unmatched to any gene: 10. The CDR3 sequence is 15 residues long. This CDR3 is CATWDSQGDYYKKLF. The CDR3 nucleotides read TGTGCCACCTGGGACAGCCAAGGGGATTATTATAAGAAACTCTTT.

This clone showed up just a few times. Different DNA sequences within this sample yield the same CDR3. The chain employs TRGV8 and TRGJ1 or TRGJ2. Trimming took 3 bases from V and 1 from J; bases not matched to a gene: 6. The CDR3 has 14 residues. Germline values: CDR1 VENAVY, CDR2 YDSYNSRV. CDR3 residues: CATWDPKNYYKKLF. The CDR3 coding sequence is TGTGCCACCTGGGATCCGAAAAATTATTATAAGAAACTCTTT.

The chain has TRGV4 and TRGJP2. Per the germline V gene, CDR1 is EGSTGY and CDR2 is YDSYTSSV. The CDR3 consists of 18 residues. J was trimmed by 0 bases and V by 1 base; bases with no gene match: 11. The CDR3 DNA reads as TGTGCCACCTGGGATGGAGACACCAAAAATAGTAGTGATTGGATCAAGACGTTT. Its protein product is CATWDGDTKNSSDWIKTF.

The rearrangement uses TRGV4 and TRGJ1 or TRGJ2. Germline values: CDR1 EGSTGY, CDR2 YDSYTSSV. The CDR3 totals 16 residues. J lost 2 bases, V lost 0 bases, and 10 bases had no gene match. CDR3 sequence: CATWDGAYTHYYKKLF. CDR3 nucleotides: TGTGCCACCTGGGATGGGGCTTATACCCATTATTATAAGAAACTCTTT.